A selection of T cell receptor beta chains follows, all from one sample in a study of blood T cell repertoires in COVID-19. Generated by immunoSEQ multiplex PCR, the TCRdb table keeps only in-frame clones and is missing some. The sample carries some 120,000 clones, approximately 88% recorded once. Sequencing was performed on peripheral blood. These receptors were obtained from a woman aged 30 to 39 who had recovered from COVID-19. Both conserved end residues are part of each CDR3. A D gene is named only where the DNA matches it firmly. Expanded clones get a size class; other rows say once, few or many, or leave the size out.

j_call d_call v_call clone_size cdr3_nt cdr3_aa
TRBJ1-6 TRBD1 TRBV3-1/TRBV3-2 NA TGTGCCAGCAGCGAGTGGACAGGGCGTTCACCCCTCCACTTT CASSEWTGRSPLHF
TRBJ1-6 NA TRBV10-3 NA TGTGCCACCCGGGACATAGTCCTTTCACCCCTCCACTTT CATRDIVLSPLHF
TRBJ2-3 TRBD2 TRBV3-1/TRBV3-2 NA TGTGCCAGCAGCCCGCTAGGACTAGCGGGGGAGAGCACAGATACGCAGTATTTT CASSPLGLAGESTDTQYF
TRBJ1-2 TRBD1 TRBV9 NA TGTGCCAGCAGCGAGGGACAGGGCGTCGCCTATGGCTACACCTTC CASSEGQGVAYGYTF
TRBJ1-1 NA TRBV12-3/TRBV12-4 once TGTGCCAGCAGATGGGCTTTGGACACTGAAGCTTTCTTT CASRWALDTEAFF
TRBJ1-2 NA TRBV10-3 NA TGTGCCATCAGTGAGTCGCTCGGACAGTCCACTAACTATGGCTACACCTTC CAISESLGQSTNYGYTF
TRBJ1-5 TRBD1 TRBV5-5 NA TGTGCCAGCAGCCTGGGGACAGTCCCCAATCAGCCCCAGCATTTT CASSLGTVPNQPQHF
TRBJ1-4 NA TRBV5-1 NA TGCGCCAGCAGCTTAACAGGGTCGGCAACTAATGAAAAACTGTTTTTT CASSLTGSATNEKLFF
TRBJ1-1 NA TRBV6-1 NA TGTGCCAGCAGTGAAGTGCGGAGTAGAGGGACTGAAGCTTTCTTT CASSEVRSRGTEAFF
TRBJ2-7 NA TRBV20-1 NA TGCAGTGGGGTACGGGGGAGGGAGCAGTACTTC CSGVRGREQYF
TRBJ2-7 NA TRBV5-1 NA TGCGCCAGCAGCTTGGATACGGACGAGCAGTACTTC CASSLDTDEQYF
TRBJ1-1 NA TRBV6-5 NA TGTGCCAGCAGGGGGGGGCAGAACACTGAAGCTTTCTTT CASRGGQNTEAFF
TRBJ2-2 NA TRBV7-8 NA TGTGCCAGCAGAATGGGTCAGGGGGGCTCCGGGGAGCTGTTTTTT CASRMGQGGSGELFF
TRBJ2-5 TRBD1 TRBV2 NA TGTGCCAGCGACCCTAACAGGGGCGCCGAGACCCAGTACTTC CASDPNRGAETQYF
TRBJ2-1 NA TRBV9 NA TGTGCCAGCAGCGTAGCTTCAGGTAGACATGAGCAGTTCTTC CASSVASGRHEQFF
TRBJ2-3 NA TRBV29-1 NA TGCAGCGTTGTGAGAGATACGCAGTATTTT CSVVRDTQYF
TRBJ1-2 NA TRBV7-8 once TGTGCCAGCAGCTTACGCGCAGGGTTGGCAAGTAAGGGTGGCTACACCTTC CASSLRAGLASKGGYTF
TRBJ1-1 NA TRBV11-2 NA TGTGCCAGCAGCATACAGGGAATTCGCACTGAAGCTTTCTTT CASSIQGIRTEAFF
TRBJ1-2 NA TRBV27 NA TGTGCCAGCAGTTTATACCACAGTAACGCTAACTATGGCTACACCTTC CASSLYHSNANYGYTF
TRBJ1-1 NA TRBV18 NA TGTGCCAGCTCACTACTACTGGAGACTGAAGCTTTCTTT CASSLLLETEAFF
TRBJ1-5 NA TRBV2 NA TGTGCCAGCAGTGAAGAGACCCCAGGGAGGGATCAGCCCCAGCATTTT CASSEETPGRDQPQHF
TRBJ1-1 NA TRBV6-1 NA TGTGCCAGCAGTGAGAGGGGTCAGGGGCGGACTGAAGCTTTCTTT CASSERGQGRTEAFF
TRBJ2-1 TRBD1 TRBV24-1 once TGTGCCACCAGTGACCGGACAGGTATCAATGAGCAGTTCTTC CATSDRTGINEQFF
TRBJ1-4 NA TRBV12-3/TRBV12-4 NA TGTGCCAGCAGTTTTGGAATGGGCAGGGTAATGTTT CASSFGMGRVMF
TRBJ2-2 NA TRBV7-3 few TGTGCCAGCAGCTTAAGCGTGAACACCGGGGAGCTGTTTTTT CASSLSVNTGELFF
TRBJ1-1 NA TRBV2 once TGTGCCGCGGCAGGGGTAATGGCTGAAGCTTTCTTT CAAAGVMAEAFF
TRBJ2-1 TRBD2 TRBV10-3 NA TGTGCCATCAGTGAGGGGAGACTAGCGGGAGAGTCGTACAATGAGCAGTTCTTC CAISEGRLAGESYNEQFF
TRBJ2-1 NA TRBV3-1/TRBV3-2 few TGTGCCAGCAGCCTTAACAATGAGCAGTTCTTC CASSLNNEQFF
TRBJ2-5 TRBD2 TRBV5-1 NA TGCGCCAGCAGCTTGGGCCTTAGCGGGGGGGCTGAGACCCAGTACTTC CASSLGLSGGAETQYF
TRBJ2-1 TRBD2 TRBV7-3 NA TGTGCCAGCAGTGCCGGGACTAGCGATTTCAATGAGCAGTTCTTC CASSAGTSDFNEQFF
TRBJ2-3 NA TRBV7-9 NA TGTGCCAGCAGCTTGGGACAATACAGGGAGAGCACAGATACGCAGTATTTT CASSLGQYRESTDTQYF
TRBJ2-3 TRBD1 TRBV5-1 NA TGCGCCAGCAGCATTCGACAGGGAGCAGATACGCAGTATTTT CASSIRQGADTQYF
TRBJ1-2 NA TRBV4-2 many TGTGCCAGCAGCCAAGGCGTACAGGCTCCTAATGGCTACACCTTC CASSQGVQAPNGYTF
TRBJ2-7 TRBD2 TRBV28 NA TGTGCCAGCCATACTGGGGGACTAGCGGGGGTCTACGAGCAGTACTTC CASHTGGLAGVYEQYF
TRBJ2-2 NA TRBV27 NA TGTGCCAGCAGAGTACGAGGGCTGACCGGGGAGCTGTTTTTT CASRVRGLTGELFF
TRBJ2-2 TRBD2 TRBV5-1 NA TGCGCCAGCAGCTTGGCTGCCCGGGGGGGCACCGGGGAGCTGTTTTTT CASSLAARGGTGELFF
TRBJ1-2 NA TRBV9 NA TGTGCCAGCAGCGCGGAGCCGGGGGTCCACCCCTATGGCTACACCTTC CASSAEPGVHPYGYTF
TRBJ1-2 NA TRBV4-2 NA TGTGCCAGCAGCCAAGCCGCGGGGGGGGCGACTAACTATGGCTACACCTTC CASSQAAGGATNYGYTF
TRBJ2-3 TRBD2 TRBV4-2 NA TGTGCCAGCAGCCAAGATCAAGCGGGGGGGCCAGATACGCAGTATTTT CASSQDQAGGPDTQYF
TRBJ2-6 TRBD1 TRBV5-1 NA TGCGCCAGCACCCCCCATCGCACAGGGGACTCTGGGGCCAACGTCCTGACTTTC CASTPHRTGDSGANVLTF
TRBJ1-5 NA TRBV19 NA TGTGCCAGTACCCCACAGGGTAGTCAGCCCCAGCATTTT CASTPQGSQPQHF
TRBJ2-3 NA TRBV9 NA TGTGCCAGCAGCGTAGGAAGCAGGGGACCGACCACAGATACGCAGTATTTT CASSVGSRGPTTDTQYF
TRBJ1-1 TRBD1 TRBV7-9 NA TGTGCCAGCAGCACCGGACAGGGTAGAACGAACACTGAAGCTTTCTTT CASSTGQGRTNTEAFF
TRBJ1-2 NA TRBV7-8 NA TGTGCCAGCAGTCTTACTAACTATGGCTACACCTTC CASSLTNYGYTF
TRBJ2-3 TRBD2 TRBV6-1 once TGTGCCAGCAGTGAAGGGACTAGCGGGAGGGCAGATACGCAGTATTTT CASSEGTSGRADTQYF